This TCR beta chain was retrieved from a study of human T cells and chemical hapten exposure. This clonotype has ten or more counts. The antigen remains undetermined. Using its own MiXCR run on the RACE reads, TCRdb lists one record per CDR3 protein. In the table there are fewer than 80,000 distinct CDR3 sequences, more than 9.5% of which are singletons. Germline CDR1 reads MGHRA; CDR2 reads YSYEKL. This CDR3 has 15 amino acids. V dropped 4 bases and J dropped 0; count of bases not matched to a gene: 5. Study-wide findings and caveats: Patch test score showed a positive correlation with PT1 expanded TCR counts.

Time point specified: patch test 3, about 24 weeks after DPC sensitization. Specified treatment: therapeutic diphenylcyclopropenone sensitization with weekly scalp DPC. This receptor was taken from a woman under 40 with alopecia areata. Some clones in this sample may be carry-over from other donors' samples. The chain joins TRBV4-1 to TRBJ1-1; 7 bases fit TRBD1. The material sequenced was whole blood, taken in connection with sensitization to the hapten diphenylcyclopropenone (DPC). The CDR3 DNA follows: TGCGCCAGCAGCCCCCAGACAGGGATGAACACTGAAGCTTTCTTT. Amino acid sequence: CASSPQTGMNTEAFF.